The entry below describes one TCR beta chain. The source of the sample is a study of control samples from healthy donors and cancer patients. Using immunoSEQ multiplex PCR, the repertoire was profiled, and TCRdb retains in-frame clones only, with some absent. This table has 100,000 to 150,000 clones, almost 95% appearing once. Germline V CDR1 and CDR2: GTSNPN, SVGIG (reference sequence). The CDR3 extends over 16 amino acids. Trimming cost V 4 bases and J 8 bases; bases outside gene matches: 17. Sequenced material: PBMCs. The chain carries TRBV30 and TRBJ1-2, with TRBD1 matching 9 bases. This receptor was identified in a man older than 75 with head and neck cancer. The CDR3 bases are TGTGCCTGGACCCCTCCCCCCCGGGACAGGGTGTGGGGCTACACCTTC. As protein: CAWTPPPRDRVWGYTF.